What follows are 16 T cell receptor beta chains derived from one specimen sequenced in a study of T-cell memory formation after mild COVID-19. TCRdb re-called the 5' RACE reads with MiXCR, one entry per CDR3 protein. Altogether under 200,000 distinct CDR3 sequences are present, approximately 10% being singletons, with the ten largest covering 3.5% to 4%. Sequenced sample: PBMCs or a T cell subset sorted from them (not recorded which). These TCRs come from a man aged 18 to 29 who had mild COVID-19 (a few samples of this study predate the infection). Cell type and time point are not known.

The chain is built from TRBV7-9 and TRBJ1-1, with unresolved D. Between the trimmed V and J ends, which lost 5 bases and 3 bases, there was a span of 10 bases. The CDR3 runs 13 residues. Germline values: CDR1 SEHNR, CDR2 FQNEAQ (reference sequence). In DNA, the CDR3 is TGTGCCAGCAGCCAAAAATGGGACACTGAAGCTTTCTTT. It encodes CASSQKWDTEAFF.

In this sample, this clonotype turned up a few times. This chain links TRBV5-1 with TRBJ1-1, with D possibly TRBD1 on 5 matching bases. The ends were cut back, 4 bases at V and 0 bases at J, with 13 bases in the middle. The germline gives CDR1 SGHRS, CDR2 YFSETQ. This CDR3 contains 15 residues. The CDR3 region has the DNA TGCGCCAGCAGCAGGAGGGCAGGGTTGAACACTGAAGCTTTCTTT. Residues: CASSRRAGLNTEAFF.

The CDR3: CSASRGHEQYF. CDR3 coding DNA: TGCAGTGCCAGCAGGGGCCACGAGCAGTACTTC. The gene calls are TRBV20-1 and TRBJ2-7, with D tentatively TRBD1 (6 bases). Trimming stripped 6 bases from V and 5 bases from J, with 11 bases between. CDR3 length equals 11 residues. Germline loops: CDR1 DFQATT, CDR2 SNEGSKA (reference sequence).

This clonotype came up many times. The CDR3 bases are TGTGCCAGCAGCCTGCGTTTCACAGATACGCAGTATTTT. Its protein is CASSLRFTDTQYF. The chain employs TRBV6-5 and TRBJ2-3, with no clear D. Trimming took 6 bases from V and 2 from J, leaving 9 bases between them. The CDR3 runs 13 residues. Germline V CDR1 and CDR2: MNHEY, SVGAGI.

This clonotype turned up a few times. The V gene is TRBV20-1, the J gene TRBJ2-3, with 10 bases that match TRBD1. CDR1 DFQATT and CDR2 SNEGSKA come from the germline V gene (reference sequence). Unmatched junction bases numbered 12, after V lost 5 bases and J lost 7 bases. The CDR3 has 15 amino acids. The CDR3: CSASPGTGARHTQYF. CDR3 sequence (DNA): TGCAGTGCTTCCCCCGGGACAGGGGCCCGACATACGCAGTATTTT.

Many counts were recorded for this clonotype. The chain uses TRBV12-3 or TRBV12-4 and TRBJ1-1, with a tentative D call TRBD1 (6 bases). The ends were cut back, 5 bases at V and 6 bases at J, with 16 bases in the middle. The CDR3 length is 14 residues. The CDR3 region is CASSPNREGAEAFF. CDR3 DNA: TGTGCCAGCAGTCCTAACAGGGAGGGGGCTGAAGCTTTCTTT.

V gene TRBV27 combines with J gene TRBJ2-3; 8 nucleotides match TRBD2. Germline V CDR1 and CDR2: MNHEY, SMNVEV (reference sequence). This CDR3 is 16 amino acids long. The junction had 8 bases not matched to a gene; V was cut back by 2 bases and J by 4 bases. The CDR3 sequence is CASSLSTRGGPDTQYF. CDR3 nucleotide sequence: TGTGCCAGCAGTTTAAGTACACGGGGGGGCCCAGATACGCAGTATTTT.

The chain links TRBV13 to TRBJ2-5; D is ambiguous. Germline CDR1 reads PRHDT; CDR2 reads FYEKMQ (reference sequence). The length of the CDR3 is 14 residues. Trimming pared 5 bases from V and 2 bases from J, leaving 12 bases between. CDR3 residues: CASSLRTEQETQYF. The CDR3 DNA reads as TGTGCCAGCAGCCTTAGAACAGAGCAAGAGACCCAGTACTTC.

This clonotype was counted only a few times. V is TRBV7-8 and J is TRBJ2-5; no reliable D call. There are 11 residues in the CDR3. The germline V gene has CDR1 SGHVS and CDR2 FQNEAQ. V dropped 7 bases and J dropped 4 bases, with 7 bases sitting between them. This CDR3 is CASTIGETQYF. The CDR3 nucleotides are TGTGCCAGCACCATCGGAGAGACCCAGTACTTC.

This clonotype was observed a handful of times. This chain uses TRBV7-2 with TRBJ1-3; unclear D gene. The CDR3 runs 14 residues. The V and J ends lost 5 bases and 5 bases respectively, with 13 bases between them. From germline, CDR1 is SGHTA and CDR2 FQGNSA. This CDR3 is CASSPQVGRNTIYF. In nucleotides, the CDR3 is TGTGCCAGCAGCCCTCAGGTGGGGAGAAACACCATATATTTT.

This chain uses TRBV4-1 with TRBJ1-2; D is perhaps TRBD1 (5 bases). From germline, CDR1 is MGHRA and CDR2 YSYEKL. V lost 0 bases and J lost 4, with 21 bases in between. CDR3 length equals 18 residues. CDR3 bases: TGCGCCAGCAGCCAAGATCGCTCAGGGTTCAGATCTAGCTATGGCTACACCTTC. It is translated as CASSQDRSGFRSSYGYTF.

The sample holds a few counts of this clonotype. The rearrangement uses TRBV7-2 and TRBJ2-3; maybe TRBD1 (5 bases). From germline, CDR1 is SGHTA and CDR2 FQGNSA. The CDR3 spans 15 residues. V lost 1 base to trimming and J lost 3 bases, with 11 bases between them. CDR3 in DNA: TGTGCCAGCAGCTTAGTCCAGGGTAATACAGATACGCAGTATTTT. Encoded protein: CASSLVQGNTDTQYF. Drawing the rest from reference TRBV7-2 and TRBJ2-3, the complete variable domain is GAGVSQSPSNKVTEKGKDVELRCDPISGHTALYWYRQSLGQGLEFLIYFQGNSAPDKSGLPSDRFSAERTGGSVSTLTIQRTQQEDSAVYLCASSLVQGNTDTQYFGPGTRLTVL.

The gene calls are TRBV4-3 and TRBJ2-7; no reliable D call. Germline V lookup: CDR1 LGHNA, CDR2 YSLEER. The V end was cut by 1 base, the J end by 6 bases, with 16 bases between. The CDR3 totals 15 residues. Written as DNA, the CDR3 is TGCGCCAGCAGCCAAGGGGTCCCCGGCGGTGGCGAGCAGTACTTC. Translation gives CASSQGVPGGGEQYF.

This clonotype turned up a few times. The chain has TRBV5-1 and TRBJ2-1, with 11 bases aligning to TRBD2. The CDR3 runs 18 residues. J gave up 0 bases and V 1 base, and 6 bases lay outside the gene matches. Germline V lookup: CDR1 SGHRS, CDR2 YFSETQ. CDR3: CASSLPSGGRSSYNEQFF. In DNA, the CDR3 is TGCGCCAGCAGCTTGCCTAGCGGGGGGCGAAGCTCCTACAATGAGCAGTTCTTC.

This clonotype was observed a handful of times. The V gene is TRBV18, the J gene TRBJ1-2; 9 bases fit TRBD1. CDR1 and CDR2 (germline): KGHSH, LQKENI. The CDR3 sequence is 15 residues long. V trimming: 0 bases; J trimming: 4 bases; junction bases outside the gene matches: 3. DNA of the CDR3: TGTGCCAGCTCACCACCTCCGGGACAGGGCTATGGCTACACCTTC. The encoded protein is CASSPPPGQGYGYTF.

This clonotype was counted a few times. The V and J genes are TRBV7-8 and TRBJ2-3, with 13 positions matching TRBD2. V lost 4 bases, J lost 9 bases, and 4 bases stayed unmatched. The germline CDR1 and CDR2 sequences are SGHVS and FQNEAQ. This CDR3 is 14 amino acids long. CDR3 bases: TGTGCCAGCAGCTCACTAGCGGGGGGGGGCACGCAGTATTTT. The encoded protein is CASSSLAGGGTQYF. The full variable domain, in which reference TRBV7-8 and TRBJ2-3 provide the parts outside the CDR3, is GAGVSQSPRYKVAKRGQDVALRCDPISGHVSLFWYQQALGQGPEFLTYFQNEAQLDKSGLPSDRFFAERPEGSVSTLKIQRTQQEDSAVYLCASSSLAGGGTQYFGPGTRLTVL.